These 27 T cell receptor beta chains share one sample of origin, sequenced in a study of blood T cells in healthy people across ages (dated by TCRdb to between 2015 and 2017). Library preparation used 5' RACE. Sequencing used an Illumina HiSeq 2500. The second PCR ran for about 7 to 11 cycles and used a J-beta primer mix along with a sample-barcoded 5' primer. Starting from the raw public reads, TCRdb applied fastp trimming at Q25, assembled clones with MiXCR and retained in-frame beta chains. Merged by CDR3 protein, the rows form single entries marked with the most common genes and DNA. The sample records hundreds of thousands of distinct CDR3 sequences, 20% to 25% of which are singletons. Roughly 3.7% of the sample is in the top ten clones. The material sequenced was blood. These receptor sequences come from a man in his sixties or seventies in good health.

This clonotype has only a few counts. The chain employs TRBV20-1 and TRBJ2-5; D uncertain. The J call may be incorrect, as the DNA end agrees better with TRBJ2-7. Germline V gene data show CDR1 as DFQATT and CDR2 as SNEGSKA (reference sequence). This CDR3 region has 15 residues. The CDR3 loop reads CSASLVQSLSGEQYF. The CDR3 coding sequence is TGCAGTGCTAGTTTAGTCCAGTCCCTTTCGGGCGAGCAGTACTTC.

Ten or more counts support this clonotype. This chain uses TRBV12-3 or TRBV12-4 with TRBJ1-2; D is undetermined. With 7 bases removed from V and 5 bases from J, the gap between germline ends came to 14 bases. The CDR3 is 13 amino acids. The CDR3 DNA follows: TGTGCCAGCACCCTAACGGGTGGATATGGCTACACCTTC. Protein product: CASTLTGGYGYTF.

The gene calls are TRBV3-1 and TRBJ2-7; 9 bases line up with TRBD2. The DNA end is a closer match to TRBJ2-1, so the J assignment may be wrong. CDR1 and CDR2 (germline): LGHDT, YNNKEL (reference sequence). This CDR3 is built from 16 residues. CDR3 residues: CASSQDLAGTYNEQFF. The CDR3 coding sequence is TGTGCCAGCAGCCAAGATCTAGCGGGAACTTACAATGAGCAGTTCTTC.

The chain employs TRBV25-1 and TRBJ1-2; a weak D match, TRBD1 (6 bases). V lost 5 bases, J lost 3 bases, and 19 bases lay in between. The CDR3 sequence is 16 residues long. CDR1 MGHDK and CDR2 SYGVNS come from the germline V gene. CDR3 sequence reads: CASSPSSGAGDYGYTF. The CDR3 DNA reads TGTGCCAGCAGTCCTAGCTCAGGGGCGGGGGACTATGGCTACACCTTC.

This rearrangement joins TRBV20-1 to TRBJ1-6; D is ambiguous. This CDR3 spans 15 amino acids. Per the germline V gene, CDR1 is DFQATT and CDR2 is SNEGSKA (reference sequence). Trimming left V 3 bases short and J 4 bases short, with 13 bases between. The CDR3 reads CSARGHESYNSPLHF. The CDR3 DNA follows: TGCAGTGCTAGGGGCCATGAGAGTTATAATTCACCCCTCCACTTT.

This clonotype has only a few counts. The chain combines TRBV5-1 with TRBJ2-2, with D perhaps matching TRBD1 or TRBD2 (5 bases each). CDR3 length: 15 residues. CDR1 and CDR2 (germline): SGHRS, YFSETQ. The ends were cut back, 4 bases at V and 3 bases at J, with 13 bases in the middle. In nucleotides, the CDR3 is TGCGCCAGCAGCCATATAGAGGGACACACCGGGGAGCTGTTTTTT. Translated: CASSHIEGHTGELFF.

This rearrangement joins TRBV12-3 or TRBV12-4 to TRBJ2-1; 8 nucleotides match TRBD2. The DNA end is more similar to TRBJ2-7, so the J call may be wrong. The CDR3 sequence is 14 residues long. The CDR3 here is CASRISGKHYEQYF. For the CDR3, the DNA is TGTGCCAGCCGGATTAGCGGGAAGCACTACGAGCAGTACTTC.

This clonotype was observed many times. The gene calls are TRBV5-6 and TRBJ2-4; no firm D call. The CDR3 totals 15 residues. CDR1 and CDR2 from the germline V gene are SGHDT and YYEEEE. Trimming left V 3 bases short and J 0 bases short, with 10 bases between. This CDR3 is CASSSSAVAKNIQYF. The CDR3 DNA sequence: TGTGCCAGCAGCTCCTCTGCCGTAGCCAAAAACATTCAGTACTTC.

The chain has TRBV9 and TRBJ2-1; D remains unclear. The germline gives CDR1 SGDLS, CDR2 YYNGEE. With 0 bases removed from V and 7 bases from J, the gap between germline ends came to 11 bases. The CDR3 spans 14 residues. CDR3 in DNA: TGTGCCAGCAGCGTAGCCGGGTGGGCTAATGAGCAGTTCTTC. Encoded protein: CASSVAGWANEQFF.

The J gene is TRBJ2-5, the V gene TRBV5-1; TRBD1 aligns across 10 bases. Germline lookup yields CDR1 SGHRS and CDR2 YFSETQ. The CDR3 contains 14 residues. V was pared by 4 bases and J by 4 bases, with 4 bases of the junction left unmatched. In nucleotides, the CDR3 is TGCGCCAGCAGCCCCCGGGACAGGGGAGAGACCCAGTACTTC. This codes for CASSPRDRGETQYF.

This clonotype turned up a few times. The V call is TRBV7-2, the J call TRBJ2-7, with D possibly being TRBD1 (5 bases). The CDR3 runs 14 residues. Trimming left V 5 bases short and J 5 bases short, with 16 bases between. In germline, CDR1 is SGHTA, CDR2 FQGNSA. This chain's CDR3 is CASSPSRVIDEQYF. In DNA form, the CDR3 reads TGTGCCAGCAGCCCAAGCAGGGTGATCGACGAGCAGTACTTC. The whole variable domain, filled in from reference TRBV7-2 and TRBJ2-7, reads GAGVSQSPSNKVTEKGKDVELRCDPISGHTALYWYRQSLGQGLEFLIYFQGNSAPDKSGLPSDRFSAERTGGSVSTLTIQRTQQEDSAVYLCASSPSRVIDEQYFGPGTRLTVT.

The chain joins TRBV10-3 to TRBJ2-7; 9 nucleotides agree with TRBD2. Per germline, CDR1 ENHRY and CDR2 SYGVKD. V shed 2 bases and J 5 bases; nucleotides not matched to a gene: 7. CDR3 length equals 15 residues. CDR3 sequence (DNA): TGTGCCATCAGTGAGGCAGCGGGAGGATCCAACGAGCAGTACTTC. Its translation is CAISEAAGGSNEQYF.

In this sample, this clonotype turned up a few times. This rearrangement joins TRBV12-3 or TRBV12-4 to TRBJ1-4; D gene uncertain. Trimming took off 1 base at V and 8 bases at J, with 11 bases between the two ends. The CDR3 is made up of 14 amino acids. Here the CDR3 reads CASSLVGSGEKLFF. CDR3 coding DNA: TGTGCCAGCAGTTTAGTAGGGAGCGGGGAAAAACTGTTTTTT.

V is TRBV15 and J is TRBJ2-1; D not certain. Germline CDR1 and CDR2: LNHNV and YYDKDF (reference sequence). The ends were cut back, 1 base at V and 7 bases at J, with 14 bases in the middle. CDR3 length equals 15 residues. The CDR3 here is CATSRVSNYGNEQFF. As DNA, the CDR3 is TGTGCCACCAGCAGAGTCAGCAATTATGGAAATGAGCAGTTCTTC. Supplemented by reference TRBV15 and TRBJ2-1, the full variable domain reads DAMVIQNPRYQVTQFGKPVTLSCSQTLNHNVMYWYQQKSSQAPKLLFHYYDKDFNNEADTPDNFQSRRPNTSFCFLDIRSPGLGDTAMYLCATSRVSNYGNEQFFGPGTRLTVL.

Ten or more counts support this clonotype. CDR3 amino acids: CASSQGQVQETQYF. The CDR3, as DNA: TGTGCCAGCAGCCAAGGACAGGTACAGGAGACCCAGTACTTC. The chain uses TRBV5-5 and TRBJ2-5; 7 bases line up with TRBD1. The germline V gene encodes CDR1 SGHKS and CDR2 YYEKEE (reference sequence). Trimming took 4 bases from V and 5 from J; bases not matched to a gene: 8. This CDR3 spans 14 amino acids.

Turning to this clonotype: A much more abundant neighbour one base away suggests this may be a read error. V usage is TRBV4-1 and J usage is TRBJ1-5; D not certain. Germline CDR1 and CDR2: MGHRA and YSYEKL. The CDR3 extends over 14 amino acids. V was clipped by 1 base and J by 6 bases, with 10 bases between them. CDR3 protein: CASSQGQPSQPQHF. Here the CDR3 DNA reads TGCGCCAGCAGCCAAGGACAACCAAGTCAGCCCCAGCATTTT.

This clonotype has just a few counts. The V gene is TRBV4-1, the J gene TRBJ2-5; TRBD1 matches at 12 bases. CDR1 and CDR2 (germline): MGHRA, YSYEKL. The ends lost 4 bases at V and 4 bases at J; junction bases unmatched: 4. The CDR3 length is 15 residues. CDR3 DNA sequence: TGCGCCAGCAGCCCTGGGACAGGGGGCTTAGAGACCCAGTACTTC. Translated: CASSPGTGGLETQYF.

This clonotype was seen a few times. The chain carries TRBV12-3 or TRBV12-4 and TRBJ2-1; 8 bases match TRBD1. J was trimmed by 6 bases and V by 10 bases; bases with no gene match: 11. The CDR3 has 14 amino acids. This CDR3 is CATARGQAGNEQFF. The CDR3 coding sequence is TGTGCCACCGCTAGGGGACAGGCTGGCAATGAGCAGTTCTTC.

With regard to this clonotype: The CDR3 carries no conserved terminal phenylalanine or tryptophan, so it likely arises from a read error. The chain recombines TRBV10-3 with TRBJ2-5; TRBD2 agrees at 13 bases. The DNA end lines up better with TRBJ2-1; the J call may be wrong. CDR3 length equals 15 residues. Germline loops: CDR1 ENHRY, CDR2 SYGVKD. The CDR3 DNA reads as TGTGCCATCAGTAAACTAGCGGGAGGGTACAATGAGCAGTTCGTC. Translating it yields CAISKLAGGYNEQFV.

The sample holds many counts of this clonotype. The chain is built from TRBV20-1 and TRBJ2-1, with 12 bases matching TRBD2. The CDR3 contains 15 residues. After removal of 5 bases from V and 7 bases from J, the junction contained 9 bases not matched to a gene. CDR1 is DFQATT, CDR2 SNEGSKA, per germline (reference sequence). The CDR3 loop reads CSALRLAGDWNEQFF. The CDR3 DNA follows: TGCAGTGCTCTTCGACTAGCGGGAGACTGGAATGAGCAGTTCTTC.

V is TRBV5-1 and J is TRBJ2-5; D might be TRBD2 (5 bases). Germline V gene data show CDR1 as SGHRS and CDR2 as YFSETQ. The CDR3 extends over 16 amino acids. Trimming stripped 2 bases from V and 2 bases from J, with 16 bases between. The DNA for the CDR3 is TGCGCCAGCAGCTTTCAAACGAGGGTAGAACAAGAGACCCAGTACTTC. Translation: CASSFQTRVEQETQYF.

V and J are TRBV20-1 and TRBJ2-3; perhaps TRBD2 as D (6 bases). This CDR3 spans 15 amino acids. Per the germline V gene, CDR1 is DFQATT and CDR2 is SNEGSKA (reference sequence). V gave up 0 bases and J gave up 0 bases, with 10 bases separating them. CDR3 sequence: CSARDLASSTDTQYF. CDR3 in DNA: TGCAGTGCTAGAGATCTAGCGTCTAGCACAGATACGCAGTATTTT.

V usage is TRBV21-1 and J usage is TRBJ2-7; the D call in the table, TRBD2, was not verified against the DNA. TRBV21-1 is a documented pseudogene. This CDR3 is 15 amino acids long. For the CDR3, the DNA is TGTGCCAGCAGTCTTCCTAGCGGGAGCTCCTACGAGCAGTACTTC. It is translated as CASSLPSGSSYEQYF.

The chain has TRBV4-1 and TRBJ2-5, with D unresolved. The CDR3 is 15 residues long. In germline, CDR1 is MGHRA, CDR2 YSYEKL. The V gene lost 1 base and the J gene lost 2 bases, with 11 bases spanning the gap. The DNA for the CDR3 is TGCGCCAGCAGCCAAGTGGTTACAGTACAAGAGACCCAGTACTTC. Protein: CASSQVVTVQETQYF.

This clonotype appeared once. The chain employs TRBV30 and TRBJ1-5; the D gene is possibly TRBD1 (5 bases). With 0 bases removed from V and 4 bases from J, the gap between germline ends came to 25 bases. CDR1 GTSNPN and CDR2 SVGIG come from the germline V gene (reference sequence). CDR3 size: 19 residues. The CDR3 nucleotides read TGTGCCTGGAGTGTACAGCCAGGTTTCACAGGCCTTAGTAATCAGCCCCAGCATTTT. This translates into CAWSVQPGFTGLSNQPQHF.

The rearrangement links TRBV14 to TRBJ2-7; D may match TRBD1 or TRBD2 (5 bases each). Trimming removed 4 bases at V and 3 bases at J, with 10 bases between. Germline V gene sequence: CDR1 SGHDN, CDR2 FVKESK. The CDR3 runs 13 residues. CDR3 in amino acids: CASSLGTFYEQYF. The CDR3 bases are TGTGCCAGCAGCCTCGGGACCTTCTACGAGCAGTACTTC.

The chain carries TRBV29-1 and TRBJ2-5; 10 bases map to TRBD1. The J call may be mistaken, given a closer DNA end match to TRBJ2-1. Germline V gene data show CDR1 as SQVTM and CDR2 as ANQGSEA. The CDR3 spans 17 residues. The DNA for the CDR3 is TGCAGCGTTGATCCCCCACCAGGGACAGGGGAAAGGAATGAGCAGTTCTTC. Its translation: CSVDPPPGTGERNEQFF.